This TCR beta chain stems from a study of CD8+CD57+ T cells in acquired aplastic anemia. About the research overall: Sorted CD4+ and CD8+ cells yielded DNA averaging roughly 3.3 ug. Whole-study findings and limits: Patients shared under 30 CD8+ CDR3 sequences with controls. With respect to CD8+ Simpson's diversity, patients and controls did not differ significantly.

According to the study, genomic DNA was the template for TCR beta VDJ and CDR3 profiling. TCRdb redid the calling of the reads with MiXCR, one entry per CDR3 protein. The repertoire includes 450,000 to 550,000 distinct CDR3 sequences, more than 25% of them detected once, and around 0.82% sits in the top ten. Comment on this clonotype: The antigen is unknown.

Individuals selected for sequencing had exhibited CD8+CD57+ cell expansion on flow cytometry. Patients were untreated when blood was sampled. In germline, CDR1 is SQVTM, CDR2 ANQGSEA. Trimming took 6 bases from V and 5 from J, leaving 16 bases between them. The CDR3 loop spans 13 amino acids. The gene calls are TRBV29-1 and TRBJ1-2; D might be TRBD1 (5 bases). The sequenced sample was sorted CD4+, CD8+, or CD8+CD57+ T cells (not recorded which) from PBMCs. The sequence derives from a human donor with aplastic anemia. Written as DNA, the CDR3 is TGCAGCGTCATCGCCTCGGGACTGTATGGCTACACCTTC. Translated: CSVIASGLYGYTF.